This T cell receptor beta chain came from a study of OX40 agonist ivuxolimab in advanced cancers. Study-level information: Partial responses, seen in three patients, involved one hepatocellular carcinoma and two cutaneous melanomas. The study, taken as a whole, reports: Certain nonresponders likewise exhibited a low normalized T-cell clonal expansion. Dose levels from 0.1 to 3.0 mg/kg saw CD4+ and CD8+ blood T cells expand clonally by week 6.

Per the germline V gene, CDR1 is LGHNA and CDR2 is YSLEER. The CDR3 spans 16 residues. Deletions cut 0 bases from V and 4 bases from J, with 15 bases between. To note about this clone: What it binds is not known.

Autoimmune disease history or systemic immunosuppression led to patient exclusion. Measured with immunoSEQ multiplex PCR; TCRdb has only the in-frame clones, and not every one. The data show about 93,000 clones, with under 95% seen just once and around 2.8% held by the top ten. V gene TRBV4-3 combines with J gene TRBJ1-2; D gene uncertain. The source of this sequence is an adult with an advanced solid tumor such as melanoma, head and neck, liver or kidney cancer. The source material was CD4+ or CD8+ T cells sorted from blood, sampled in a trial of the OX40 agonist ivuxolimab. CDR3: CASSQDQPPGFYGYTF. The DNA of the CDR3 is TGCGCCAGCAGCCAAGACCAACCGCCGGGTTTCTATGGCTACACCTTC.